This T cell receptor (beta chain) was sequenced for a study of T cells in Graves' hyperthyroidism and ophthalmopathy. Study-level points and caveats: Most clonotypes expanded in thyroid above 0.001 were likewise present in blood.

Per germline, CDR1 KGHSH and CDR2 LQKENI. The CDR3 has 14 residues. V was cut by 3 bases and J by 4 bases, with 10 bases left in between. Not enrolled were patients with uncontrolled infection, other autoimmune disease, pregnancy or lactation. The authors obtained PBMCs from about 9.5 ml of fresh peripheral blood. This clonotype was counted ten times or more. What it recognizes is unknown. Regions amplified from RNA transcripts were the TCR beta CDR3 regions. TCR CDR3 underwent first-round RT-PCR with the HTBI primer set. TCRdb passed the multiplex PCR reads through MiXCR, listing each CDR3 protein once. The profile shows under 400,000 distinct CDR3 sequences, roughly 14% of them singletons.

The receptor's source is a woman aged 60-75 years with Graves' hyperthyroidism. The chain employs TRBV18 and TRBJ2-1; D is unclear. The sample consisted of blood. CDR3 protein: CASSPTNRYNEQFF. DNA of the CDR3: TGTGCCAGCTCACCGACAAACCGTTACAATGAGCAGTTCTTC.